The T cell receptor beta chain under discussion was sequenced for a study of blood T cell repertoires in COVID-19. On the study more broadly: Specimens from acute and convalescent COVID-19 originated in the United States, Italy and Spain.

This clone appeared once. Authors' methods: Amplification from reference gene primers served as the basis for estimated nucleated cell counts. Profiled with immunoSEQ multiplex PCR; TCRdb holds only in-frame clones, not every one. The V and J calls and the clone size are those of that table, but D and trimming were determined from the DNA. In the table there are approximately 97,000 clones, around 87% of which are singletons. This CDR3 is 12 amino acids long. Per the germline V gene, CDR1 is WNHNN and CDR2 is SYGVQD (reference sequence). V lost 9 bases, J lost 2 bases, and 2 bases stayed unmatched. The TCR sequence derives from a man aged 45-65 years with active or convalescent COVID-19. Sequences were obtained from peripheral blood. J is TRBJ1-1 and V is TRBV10-1; 8 bases map to TRBD1. The CDR3 is CASQGANTEAFF. The CDR3 DNA is TGCGCCAGTCAGGGGGCAAACACTGAAGCTTTCTTT.